This passage covers 20 T cell receptor beta chains from one sample sequenced in a study of blood T cells in healthy people across ages. Next came a second PCR, run for about 6 to 12 cycles, which used a sample-barcoded 5' primer along with a J-beta primer mix. TCRdb independently ran MiXCR on the 5' RACE reads; one entry per CDR3 protein. The sample records 500,000 to 600,000 distinct CDR3 sequences, 25% to 30% being singletons. Material: blood. These receptors were taken from a woman aged 70-85 years in good health.

The chain combines TRBV5-1 with TRBJ1-3, with 7 bases matching TRBD1. The CDR3 loop spans 16 amino acids. J lost 4 bases, V lost 7 bases, and 14 bases had no gene match. The germline CDR1 and CDR2 sequences are SGHRS and YFSETQ. The CDR3, as DNA: TGCGCCAGCGGGGGAGGACAGGCTGTGAGAGGAAACACCATATATTTT. It translates to CASGGGQAVRGNTIYF.

This clonotype turned up a few times. Since no conserved phenylalanine or tryptophan closes the CDR3, a read error is the likely cause. The CDR3 DNA follows: TGTGCCAGCAGCCAAGTCGCCAGTTATAATGAGCAGTTCCTC. Translation gives CASSQVASYNEQFL. V and J are TRBV4-2 and TRBJ2-1; D unresolved. Per the germline V gene, CDR1 is LGHNA and CDR2 is YNFKEQ. CDR3 length equals 14 residues. Trimming took off 1 base at V and 7 bases at J, with 11 bases between the two ends.

The rearrangement links TRBV2 to TRBJ1-4; weak D call: TRBD1 (5 bases). The length of the CDR3 is 13 residues. Trimming cost V 6 bases and J 6 bases, with 11 bases left between them. Germline loops: CDR1 SNHLY, CDR2 FYNNEI. Written as DNA, the CDR3 is TGTGCCAGCAGGGGGACGATCGATGAAAAACTGTTTTTT. Residues: CASRGTIDEKLFF.

CDR3 residues: CSARDRGSEQYF. In nucleotides, the CDR3 is TGCAGTGCTAGAGATCGGGGAAGCGAGCAGTACTTC. This chain joins TRBV20-1 and TRBJ2-7, with D possibly matching TRBD2 (5 bases). The CDR3 covers 12 residues. Germline assignment: CDR1 DFQATT and CDR2 SNEGSKA (reference sequence). The V end was cut by 0 bases, the J end by 6 bases, with 9 bases between.

The rearrangement uses TRBV6-4 and TRBJ1-6; 8 positions match TRBD1. The CDR3 has 15 amino acids. The germline V gene has CDR1 MRHNA and CDR2 SNTAGT. Trimming at V came to 6 bases and at J to 7 bases, leaving 8 bases not matched to a gene. CDR3 coding DNA: TGTGCCAGCAGGGACAGGCCAGGGGGCAATTCACCCCTCCACTTT. Translation gives CASRDRPGGNSPLHF.

This clonotype has just one count. The chain has TRBV6-1 and TRBJ1-4; 8 nucleotides align to TRBD1. The trim removed 6 bases at V and 0 bases at J, leaving 0 bases unmatched. Germline CDR1 and CDR2: MNHNS and SASEGT. CDR3 size: 14 residues. Written as DNA, the CDR3 is TGTGCCAGCAGGACAGGGGCAACTAATGAAAAACTGTTTTTT. It translates to CASRTGATNEKLFF.

This clonotype was detected a few times. This chain links TRBV7-9 with TRBJ1-4, with 7 nucleotides matching TRBD1. CDR3 length: 15 amino acids. Germline V gene sequence: CDR1 SEHNR, CDR2 FQNEAQ (reference sequence). J gave up 5 bases and V 6 bases, and 9 bases lay outside the gene matches. CDR3 loop: CASSWGGTANEKLFF. In DNA form, the CDR3 reads TGTGCCAGCAGTTGGGGTGGGACAGCCAATGAAAAACTGTTTTTT.

In its sample, this clonotype was seen a few times. The J gene is TRBJ1-2, the V gene TRBV7-9; possibly TRBD1 for D (6 bases). Germline loops: CDR1 SEHNR, CDR2 FQNEAQ (reference sequence). V lost 5 bases to trimming and J lost 0 bases, with 22 bases between them. The CDR3 consists of 18 residues. The CDR3 DNA follows: TGTGCCAGCAGCCCTTACCGAGGACAGAACCCTACTAACTATGGCTACACCTTC. Protein product: CASSPYRGQNPTNYGYTF.

In its sample, this clonotype was seen many times. V and J are TRBV29-1 and TRBJ1-2, with D possibly matching TRBD1 (5 bases). V was pared by 7 bases and J by 4 bases, with 13 bases between. The length of the CDR3 is 12 residues. CDR1 SQVTM and CDR2 ANQGSEA come from the germline V gene. CDR3: CSARGSIYGYTF. For the CDR3, the DNA is TGCAGCGCTCGGGGCAGTATCTATGGCTACACCTTC.

The rearrangement uses TRBV2 and TRBJ1-2, with a possible D match to TRBD1 (5 bases). Germline CDR1 and CDR2: SNHLY and FYNNEI. The CDR3 extends over 14 amino acids. Between the trimmed V and J ends, which lost 8 bases and 6 bases, there was a span of 19 bases. The DNA for the CDR3 is TGTGCCAGCGAGAGGGGACGTGGGGGGAATGGCTACACCTTC. It yields the protein CASERGRGGNGYTF.

This clonotype occurred a few times. V gene TRBV5-1 combines with J gene TRBJ2-7; the match to TRBD1 covers 9 bases. The CDR3 is 16 amino acids. Germline-derived CDR1 and CDR2 are SGHRS and YFSETQ. J gave up 8 bases and V 5 bases, and 17 bases lay outside the gene matches. The CDR3 region is CASSLTPGQGGFKQYF. CDR3 nucleotides: TGCGCCAGCAGTCTCACCCCGGGACAGGGCGGATTCAAGCAGTACTTC. Full variable domain (remainder filled in from reference TRBV5-1 and TRBJ2-7): KAGVTQTPRYLIKTRGQQVTLSCSPISGHRSVSWYQQTPGQGLQFLFEYFSETQRNKGNFPGRFSGRQFSNSRSEMNVSTLELGDSALYLCASSLTPGQGGFKQYFGPGTRLTVT.

This clonotype was recorded once. The V gene is TRBV14, the J gene TRBJ1-3; D not certain. Germline values: CDR1 SGHDN, CDR2 FVKESK. CDR3 length: 17 amino acids. Trimming took 3 bases from V and 0 from J, leaving 15 bases between them. The CDR3 sequence: CASSQLEGLLSGNTIYF. The CDR3, as DNA: TGTGCCAGCAGCCAGTTGGAGGGCCTGCTCTCTGGAAACACCATATATTTT. Using reference TRBV14 and TRBJ1-3 for the parts outside the CDR3, the full variable domain is EAGVTQFPSHSVIEKGQTVTLRCDPISGHDNLYWYRRVMGKEIKFLLHFVKESKQDESGMPNNRFLAERTGGTYSTLKVQPAELEDSGVYFCASSQLEGLLSGNTIYFGEGSWLTVV.

This clonotype was seen a handful of times. The chain links TRBV5-1 to TRBJ1-2, with D tentatively TRBD1 (5 bases). V lost 4 bases and J lost 4, with 17 bases in between. In germline, CDR1 is SGHRS, CDR2 YFSETQ. This CDR3 comprises 15 residues. CDR3 sequence reads: CASSPGGVNGYGYTF. The CDR3 nucleotides are TGCGCCAGCAGCCCCGGGGGGGTGAATGGCTATGGCTACACCTTC.

The sample holds a few counts of this clonotype. The chain links TRBV6-2 or TRBV6-3 to TRBJ2-1, with TRBD2 identical over 10 bases. The CDR3 sequence is 17 residues long. J gave up 7 bases and V 6 bases, and 15 bases lay outside the gene matches. The germline CDR1 and CDR2 sequences are MNHEY and SVGEGT. CDR3 sequence reads: CASRPLQRGGFFNEQFF. For the CDR3, the DNA is TGTGCCAGCAGACCACTCCAGCGGGGGGGCTTTTTTAATGAGCAGTTCTTC.

This chain uses TRBV20-1 with TRBJ1-1; 9 positions match TRBD1. CDR1 and CDR2 from the germline V gene are DFQATT and SNEGSKA (reference sequence). This CDR3 is 15 amino acids long. Losses at the gene ends were 3 bases for V and 4 bases for J; bases not matched to a gene: 9. CDR3 nucleotides: TGCAGTGCTAGTAGAGCCGGGACAGGGAGCACTGAAGCTTTCTTT. Protein sequence: CSASRAGTGSTEAFF.

The J gene is TRBJ2-1, the V gene TRBV18, with 9 bases fitting TRBD1. There are 18 residues in the CDR3. V shed 2 bases, J shed 6 bases, and the junction held 14 bases outside the gene matches. Per the germline V gene, CDR1 is KGHSH and CDR2 is LQKENI. The DNA for the CDR3 is TGTGCCAGCTCACCAAAAGTCCCTGGACAGGGGTCGGCCAATGAGCAGTTCTTC. Translating it yields CASSPKVPGQGSANEQFF.

This clonotype has more than one count but fewer than ten. The chain uses TRBV15 and TRBJ2-3, with D unclear. Trimming removed 3 bases from V and 3 bases from J, with 10 bases in between. This CDR3 is 14 amino acids long. The germline V gene has CDR1 LNHNV and CDR2 YYDKDF (reference sequence). As DNA, the CDR3 is TGTGCCACCAGCAGGGACCCTGGGACAGATACGCAGTATTTT. Translating gives CATSRDPGTDTQYF.

Concerning this clonotype: Sequence at one end of the junction differs from germline and may be a read error. The genes are TRBV7-2 and TRBJ1-2; 7 bases agree with TRBD1. Germline V CDR1 and CDR2: SGHTA, FQGNSA. This CDR3 region has 15 residues. For the CDR3, the DNA is TGTGCCGGCAGCCCGGGACAGACCTCTAACTATGGCTACACCTTC. The encoded protein is CAGSPGQTSNYGYTF.

The CDR3 nucleotides are TGCGCCAGCAGCTTGGGACAGGGCTTCTCCTACGAGCAGTACTTC. This encodes CASSLGQGFSYEQYF. The rearrangement links TRBV5-1 to TRBJ2-7; 7 bases align to TRBD1. V lost 0 bases and J lost 0; bases outside the gene matches: 3. Germline loops: CDR1 SGHRS, CDR2 YFSETQ. There are 15 residues in the CDR3.

This rearrangement joins TRBV5-1 to TRBJ1-2, with a tentative D call TRBD1 (6 bases). The CDR3 runs to 13 residues. The V end lost 0 bases, the J end lost 6 bases, and 9 bases lay between the germline ends. In germline, CDR1 is SGHRS, CDR2 YFSETQ. The CDR3 here is CASSLEGVDGYTF. The CDR3 nucleotides are TGCGCCAGCAGCTTGGAGGGGGTTGATGGCTACACCTTC.